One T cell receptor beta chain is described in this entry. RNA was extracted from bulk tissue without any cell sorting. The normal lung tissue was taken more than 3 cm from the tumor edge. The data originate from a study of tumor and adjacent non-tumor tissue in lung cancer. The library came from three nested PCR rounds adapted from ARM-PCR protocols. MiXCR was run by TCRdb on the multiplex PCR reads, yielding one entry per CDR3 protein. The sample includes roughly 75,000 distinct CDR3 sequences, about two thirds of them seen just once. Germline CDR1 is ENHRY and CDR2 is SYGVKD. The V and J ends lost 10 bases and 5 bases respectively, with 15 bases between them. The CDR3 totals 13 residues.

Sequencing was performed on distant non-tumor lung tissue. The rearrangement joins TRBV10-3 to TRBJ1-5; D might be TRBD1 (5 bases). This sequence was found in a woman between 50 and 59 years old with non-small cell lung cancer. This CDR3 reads CATKVGQDQPQHF. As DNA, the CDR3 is TGTGCCACGAAAGTGGGGCAGGATCAGCCCCAGCATTTT.